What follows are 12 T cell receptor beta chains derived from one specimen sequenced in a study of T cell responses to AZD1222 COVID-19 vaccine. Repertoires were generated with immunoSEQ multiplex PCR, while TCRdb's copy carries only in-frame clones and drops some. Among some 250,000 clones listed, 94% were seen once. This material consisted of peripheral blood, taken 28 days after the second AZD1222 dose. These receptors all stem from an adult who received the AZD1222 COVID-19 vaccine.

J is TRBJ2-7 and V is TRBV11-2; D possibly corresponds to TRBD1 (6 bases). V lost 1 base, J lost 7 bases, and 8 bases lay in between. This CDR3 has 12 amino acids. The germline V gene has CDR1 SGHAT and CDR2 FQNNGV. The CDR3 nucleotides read TGTGCCAGCAGCTTAGGGGGACAAGAGCAGTACTTC. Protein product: CASSLGGQEQYF.

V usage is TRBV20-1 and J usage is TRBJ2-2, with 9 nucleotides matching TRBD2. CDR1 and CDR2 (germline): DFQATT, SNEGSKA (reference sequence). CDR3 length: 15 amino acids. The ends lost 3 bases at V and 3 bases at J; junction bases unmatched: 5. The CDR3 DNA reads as TGCAGTGCTAGTTCGCGGGGGGGCTACACCGGGGAGCTGTTTTTT. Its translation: CSASSRGGYTGELFF.

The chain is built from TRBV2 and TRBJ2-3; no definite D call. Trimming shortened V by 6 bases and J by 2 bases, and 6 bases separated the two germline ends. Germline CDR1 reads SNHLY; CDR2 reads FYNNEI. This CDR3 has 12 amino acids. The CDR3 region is CASRRLTDTQYF. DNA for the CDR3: TGTGCCAGCAGGAGGCTCACAGATACGCAGTATTTT.

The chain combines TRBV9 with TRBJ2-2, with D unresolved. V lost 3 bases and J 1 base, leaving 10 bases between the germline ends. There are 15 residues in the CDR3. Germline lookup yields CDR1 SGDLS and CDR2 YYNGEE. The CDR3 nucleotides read TGTGCCAGCAGCGGTGGGCAGAGGAACACCGGGGAGCTGTTTTTT. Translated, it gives CASSGGQRNTGELFF.

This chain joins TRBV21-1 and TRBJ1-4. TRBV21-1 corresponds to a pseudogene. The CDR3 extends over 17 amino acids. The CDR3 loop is CASSKVMEVSTNEKLFF. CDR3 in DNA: TGTGCCAGCAGCAAAGTAATGGAGGTTTCAACTAATGAAAAACTGTTTTTT.

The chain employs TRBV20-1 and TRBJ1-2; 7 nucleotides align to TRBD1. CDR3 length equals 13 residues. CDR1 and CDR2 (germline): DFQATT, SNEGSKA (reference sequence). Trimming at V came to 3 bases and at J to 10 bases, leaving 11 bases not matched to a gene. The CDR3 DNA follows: TGCAGTGCTAGTATAGGGACAGACCGTTTCTACACCTTC. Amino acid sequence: CSASIGTDRFYTF.

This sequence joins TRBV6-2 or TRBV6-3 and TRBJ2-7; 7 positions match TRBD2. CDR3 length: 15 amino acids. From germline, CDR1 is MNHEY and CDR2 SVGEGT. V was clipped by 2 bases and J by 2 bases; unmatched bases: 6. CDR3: CASSYEAGPTYEQYF. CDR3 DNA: TGTGCCAGCAGTTACGAAGCGGGGCCGACCTACGAGCAGTACTTC.

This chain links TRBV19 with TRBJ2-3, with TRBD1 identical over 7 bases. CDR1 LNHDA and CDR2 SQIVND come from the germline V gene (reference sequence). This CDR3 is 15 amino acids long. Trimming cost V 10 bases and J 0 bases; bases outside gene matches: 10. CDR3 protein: CATAGQAFSTDTQYF. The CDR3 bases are TGTGCCACCGCAGGACAGGCCTTTAGCACAGATACGCAGTATTTT.

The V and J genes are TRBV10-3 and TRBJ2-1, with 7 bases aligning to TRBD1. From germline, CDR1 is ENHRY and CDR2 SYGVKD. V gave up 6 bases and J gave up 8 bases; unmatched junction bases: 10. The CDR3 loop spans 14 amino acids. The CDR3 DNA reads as TGTGCCATCAGGGACCGACAGGGCGGCGATGAGCAGTTCTTC. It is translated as CAIRDRQGGDEQFF.

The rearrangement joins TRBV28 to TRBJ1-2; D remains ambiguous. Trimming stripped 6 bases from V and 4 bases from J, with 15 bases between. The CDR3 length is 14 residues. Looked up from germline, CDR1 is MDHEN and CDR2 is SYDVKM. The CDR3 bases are TGTGCCAGCAGGGCCCTCGTGGTCAGCTATGGCTACACCTTC. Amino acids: CASRALVVSYGYTF.

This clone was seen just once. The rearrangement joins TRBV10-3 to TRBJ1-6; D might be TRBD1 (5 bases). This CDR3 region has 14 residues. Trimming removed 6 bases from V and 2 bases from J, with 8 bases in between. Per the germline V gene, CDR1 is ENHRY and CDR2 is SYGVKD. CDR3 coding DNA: TGTGCCATCAGCGGGGGGGCCTATAATTCACCCCTCCACTTT. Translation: CAISGGAYNSPLHF.

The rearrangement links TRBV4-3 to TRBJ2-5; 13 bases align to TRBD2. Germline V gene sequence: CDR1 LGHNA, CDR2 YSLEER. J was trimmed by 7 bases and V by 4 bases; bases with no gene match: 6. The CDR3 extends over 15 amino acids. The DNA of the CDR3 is TGCGCCAGCAGCCGGGGACTAGCGGGAACAGGGACCCAGTACTTC. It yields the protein CASSRGLAGTGTQYF.